This T cell receptor beta chain derives from a study of shared clonotypes between healthy human individuals. CDR1 is MNHEY and CDR2 is SMNVEV in the germline V gene (reference sequence). The CDR3 covers 15 residues. With 5 bases clipped from V and 9 bases from J, the junction kept 10 bases outside the gene matches. Per the study methods: For the immunoSEQ data, sequences were junction-only without quality scores, so filtering differed. TCRdb keeps only in-frame clones here, not all; method: immunoSEQ multiplex PCR. The D gene and trimming were derived from the DNA, and the V and J assignments and clone size from that table. The sample carries fewer than 650,000 clones, less than 80% recorded once.

The genes are TRBV27 and TRBJ2-1, with 10 bases aligning to TRBD2. This sequence was found in a woman in her 40s in good health. Some clones in this sample may be carry-over from other donors' samples. The material sequenced was PBMCs. This CDR3 is CASSPSGRGFGEQFF. The CDR3 region has the DNA TGTGCCAGCAGTCCAAGCGGGAGGGGCTTCGGTGAGCAGTTCTTC.